This entry describes one T cell receptor (beta chain). The entry originates in a study of blood T cells in healthy people across ages. Germline V gene lookup returns CDR1 SGHRS and CDR2 YFSETQ. The CDR3 is 13 residues long. Trimming shortened V by 4 bases and J by 5 bases, and 12 bases separated the two germline ends. Combining a sample-barcoded 5' primer with a J-beta primer mix, a second PCR ran for roughly 7 to 12 cycles. TCRdb redid the calling of the 5' RACE reads with MiXCR, one entry per CDR3 protein. The table lists about a million distinct CDR3 sequences, approximately 49% of them singletons.

The chain joins TRBV5-1 to TRBJ2-5; D is possibly TRBD1 (7 bases). Sequencing used blood. The source of this sequence is a man aged 25-45 years in good health. CDR3 amino acids: CASSAGQMETQYF. The CDR3 nucleotides read TGCGCCAGCAGCGCGGGACAGATGGAGACCCAGTACTTC.